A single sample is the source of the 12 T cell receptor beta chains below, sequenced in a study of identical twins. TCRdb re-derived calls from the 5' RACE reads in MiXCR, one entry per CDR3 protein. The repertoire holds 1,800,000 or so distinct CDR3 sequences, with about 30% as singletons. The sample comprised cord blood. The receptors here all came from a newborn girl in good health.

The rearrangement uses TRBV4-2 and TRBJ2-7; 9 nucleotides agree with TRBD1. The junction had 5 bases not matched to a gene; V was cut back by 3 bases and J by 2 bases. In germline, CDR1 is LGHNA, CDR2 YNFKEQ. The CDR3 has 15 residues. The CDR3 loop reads CASSQAGTGTYEQYF. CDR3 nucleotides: TGTGCCAGCAGCCAGGCCGGGACAGGGACCTACGAGCAGTACTTC.

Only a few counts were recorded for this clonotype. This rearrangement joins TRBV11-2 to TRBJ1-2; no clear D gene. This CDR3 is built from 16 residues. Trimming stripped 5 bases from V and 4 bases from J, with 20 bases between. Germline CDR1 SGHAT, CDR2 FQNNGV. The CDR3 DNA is TGTGCCAGCAGCATTTTGGGCCCTCGCCCTACCTATGGCTACACCTTC. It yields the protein CASSILGPRPTYGYTF.

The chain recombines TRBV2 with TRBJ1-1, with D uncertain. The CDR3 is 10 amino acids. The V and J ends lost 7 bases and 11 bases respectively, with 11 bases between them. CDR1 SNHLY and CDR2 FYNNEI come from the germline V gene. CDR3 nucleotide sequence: TGTGCCAGCATATACTCCAAGGCTTTCTTT. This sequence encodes CASIYSKAFF. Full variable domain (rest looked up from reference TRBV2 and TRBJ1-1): EPEVTQTPSHQVTQMGQEVILRCVPISNHLYFYWYRQILGQKVEFLVSFYNNEISEKSEIFDDQFSVERPDGSNFTLKIRSTKLEDSAMYFCASIYSKAFFGQGTRLTVV.

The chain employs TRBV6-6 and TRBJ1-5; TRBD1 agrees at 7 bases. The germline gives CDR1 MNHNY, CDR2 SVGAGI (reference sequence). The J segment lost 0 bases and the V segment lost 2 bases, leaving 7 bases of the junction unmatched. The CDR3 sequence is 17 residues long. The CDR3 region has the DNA TGTGCCAGCAGTTACGGGGGGACAGTCCTTAGCAATCAGCCCCAGCATTTT. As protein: CASSYGGTVLSNQPQHF.

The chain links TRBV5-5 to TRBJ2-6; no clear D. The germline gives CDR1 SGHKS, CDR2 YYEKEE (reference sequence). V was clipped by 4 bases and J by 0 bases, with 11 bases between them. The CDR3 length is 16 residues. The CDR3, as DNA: TGTGCCAGCAGCCGCAGTTATTCCTCTGGGGCCAACGTCCTGACTTTC. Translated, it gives CASSRSYSSGANVLTF. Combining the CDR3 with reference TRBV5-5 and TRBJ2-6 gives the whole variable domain DAGVTQSPTHLIKTRGQQVTLRCSPISGHKSVSWYQQVLGQGPQFIFQYYEKEERGRGNFPDRFSARQFPNYSSELNVNALLLGDSALYLCASSRSYSSGANVLTFGAGSRLTVL.

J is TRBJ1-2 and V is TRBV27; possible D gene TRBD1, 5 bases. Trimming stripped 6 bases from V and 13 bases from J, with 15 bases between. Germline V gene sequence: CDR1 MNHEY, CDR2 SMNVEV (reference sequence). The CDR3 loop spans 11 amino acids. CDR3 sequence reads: CASREGVSFTF. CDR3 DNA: TGTGCCAGCAGGGAAGGGGTCTCCTTCACCTTC.

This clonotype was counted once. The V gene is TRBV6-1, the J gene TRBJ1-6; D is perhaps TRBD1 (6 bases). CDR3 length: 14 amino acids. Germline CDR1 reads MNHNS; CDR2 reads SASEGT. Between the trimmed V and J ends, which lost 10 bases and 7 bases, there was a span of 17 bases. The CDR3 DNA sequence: TGTGCCACTCCTACAGGGATTGGAAATTCACCCCTCCACTTT. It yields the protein CATPTGIGNSPLHF.

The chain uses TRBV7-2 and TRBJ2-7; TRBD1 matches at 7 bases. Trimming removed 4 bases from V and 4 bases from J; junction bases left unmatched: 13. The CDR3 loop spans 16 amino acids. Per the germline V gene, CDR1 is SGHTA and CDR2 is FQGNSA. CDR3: CASSSYDRALFYEQYF. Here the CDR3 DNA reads TGTGCCAGCAGCTCCTATGACAGGGCCCTCTTTTACGAGCAGTACTTC.

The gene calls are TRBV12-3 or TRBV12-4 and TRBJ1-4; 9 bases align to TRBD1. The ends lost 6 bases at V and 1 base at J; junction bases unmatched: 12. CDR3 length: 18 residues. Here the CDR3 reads CASRPRDRAIGTNEKLFF. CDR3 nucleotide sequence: TGTGCCAGCAGGCCCCGGGACAGGGCTATCGGAACTAATGAAAAACTGTTTTTT.

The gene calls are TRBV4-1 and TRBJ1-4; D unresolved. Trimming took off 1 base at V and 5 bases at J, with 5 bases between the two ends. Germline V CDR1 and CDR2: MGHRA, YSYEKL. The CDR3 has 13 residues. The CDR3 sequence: CASSQVQNEKLFF. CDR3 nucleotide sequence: TGCGCCAGCAGCCAAGTCCAAAATGAAAAACTGTTTTTT.

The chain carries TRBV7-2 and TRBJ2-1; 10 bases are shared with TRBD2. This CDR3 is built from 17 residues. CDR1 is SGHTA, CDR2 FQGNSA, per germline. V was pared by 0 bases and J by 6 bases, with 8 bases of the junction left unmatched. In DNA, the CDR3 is TGTGCCAGCAGCTTAGCCCCTATAGCGGGGGGTATCAATGAGCAGTTCTTC. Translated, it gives CASSLAPIAGGINEQFF.

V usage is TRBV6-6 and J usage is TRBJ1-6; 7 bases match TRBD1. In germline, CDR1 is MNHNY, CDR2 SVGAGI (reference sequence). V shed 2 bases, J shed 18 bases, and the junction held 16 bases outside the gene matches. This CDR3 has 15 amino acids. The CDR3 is CASSYVTGKGLAPHF. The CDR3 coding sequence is TGTGCCAGCAGTTACGTGACAGGGAAAGGGTTGGCCCCCCACTTT.